This TCR beta chain was sequenced in a study of T cells in Graves' hyperthyroidism and ophthalmopathy. The wider study: Before any treatment, at initial diagnosis, peripheral blood was collected.

Whole-study results and caveats: The authors' 13 V-J model separated ophthalmopathy from stable hyperthyroidism.

Regions amplified from RNA transcripts were the TCR beta CDR3 regions. The HTBI primer set was used in a first-round RT-PCR of the TCR CDR3. TCRdb processed the multiplex PCR reads anew with MiXCR; each CDR3 protein has one entry. The sample yields hundreds of thousands of distinct CDR3 sequences, around 20% seen once. The CDR3 loop spans 15 amino acids. Per germline, CDR1 SGHAT and CDR2 FQNNGV. V was pared by 3 bases and J by 6 bases, with 15 bases between. Patients with uncontrolled infections, other autoimmune diseases, pregnancy or lactation were excluded. This clonotype was seen many times. Its antigen is as yet unknown.

This chain connects TRBV11-2 to TRBJ2-1, with D uncertain. Source material: blood. This receptor was taken from a man between 25 and 39 years old with Graves' ophthalmopathy. As DNA, the CDR3 is TGTGCCAGCAGCTTGGCCCCTCGGGCCTTCAATGAGCAGTTCTTC. Protein: CASSLAPRAFNEQFF.